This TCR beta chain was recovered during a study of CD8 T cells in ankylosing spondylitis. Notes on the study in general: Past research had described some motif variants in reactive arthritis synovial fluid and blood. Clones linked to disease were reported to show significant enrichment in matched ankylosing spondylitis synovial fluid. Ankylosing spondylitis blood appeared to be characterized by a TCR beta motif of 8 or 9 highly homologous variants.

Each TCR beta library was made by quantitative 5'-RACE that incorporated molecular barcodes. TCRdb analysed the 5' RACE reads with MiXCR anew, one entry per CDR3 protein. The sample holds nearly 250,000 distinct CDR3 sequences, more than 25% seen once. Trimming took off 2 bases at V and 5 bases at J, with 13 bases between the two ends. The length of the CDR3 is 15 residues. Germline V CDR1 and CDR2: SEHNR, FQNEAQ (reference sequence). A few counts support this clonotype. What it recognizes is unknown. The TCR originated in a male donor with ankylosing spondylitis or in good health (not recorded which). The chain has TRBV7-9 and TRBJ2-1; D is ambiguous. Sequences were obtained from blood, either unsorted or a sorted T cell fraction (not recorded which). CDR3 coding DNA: TGTGCCAGCAGCTTAAGCCGGGTGGGGAACAATGAGCAGTTCTTC. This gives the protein CASSLSRVGNNEQFF.